A selection of T cell receptor beta chains follows, all from one sample in a study of identical twins. TCRdb redid the calling of the 5' RACE reads with MiXCR, one entry per CDR3 protein. The sample records 450,000 to 650,000 distinct CDR3 sequences, 12% to 15% being singletons. Separately, the same data were catalogued under a study of yellow fever vaccine responses in identical twins.

The sample was CD4+ T cells sorted from blood. The receptors come from a woman younger than 30 in good health. Both conserved end residues are part of each CDR3. A D gene is named only where the DNA matches it firmly. Not every row has a clone size; where given, it reads once, few, many or a size class.

many | TRBJ1-5 | TRBV12-3/TRBV12-4 | TRBD1 | CASSPGQGFGQPQHF | TGTGCCAGCAGTCCCGGACAGGGTTTTGGTCAGCCCCAGCATTTT
. | TRBJ1-4 | TRBV15 | TRBD1 | CATKPRDRGHEKLFF | TGTGCCACCAAACCCCGGGACAGGGGTCATGAAAAACTGTTTTTT
. | TRBJ2-1 | TRBV6-5 | . | CASSYSSAQGGNEQFF | TGTGCCAGCAGTTACTCCTCCGCCCAGGGTGGGAATGAGCAGTTCTTC
. | TRBJ1-1 | TRBV12-3/TRBV12-4 | . | CASSKGTEAFF | TGTGCCAGCAGTAAGGGCACTGAAGCTTTCTTT
few | TRBJ2-2 | TRBV29-1 | . | CSAGTISNTGELFF | TGCAGCGCCGGGACCATTTCGAACACCGGGGAGCTGTTTTTT
. | TRBJ2-5 | TRBV6-1 | TRBD1 | CASRPGQIEETQYF | TGTGCCAGCAGACCGGGACAGATCGAAGAGACCCAGTACTTC
. | TRBJ1-1 | TRBV24-1 | . | CATSCPGCTEAFF | TGTGCCACCAGTTGTCCGGGCTGCACTGAAGCTTTCTTT
few | TRBJ2-3 | TRBV20-1 | TRBD2 | CSARGRGGVDTQYF | TGCAGTGCTAGAGGGCGGGGGGGCGTAGATACGCAGTATTTT
. | TRBJ2-6 | TRBV11-2 | TRBD2 | CASSPLAGASGANVLTF | TGTGCCAGCAGTCCACTAGCGGGGGCATCTGGGGCCAACGTCCTGACTTTC
. | TRBJ2-1 | TRBV3-1 | TRBD2 | CASSQGTSGSGEQFF | TGTGCCAGCAGCCAGGGGACTAGCGGGAGCGGTGAGCAGTTCTTC
few | TRBJ1-5 | TRBV27 | . | CASSPGQLENQPQHF | TGTGCCAGCAGCCCAGGACAGCTTGAGAATCAGCCCCAGCATTTT
few | TRBJ1-5 | TRBV20-1 | . | CSARDMTPSNQPQHF | TGCAGTGCTAGAGATATGACACCTAGCAATCAGCCCCAGCATTTT
. | TRBJ2-7 | TRBV4-2 | . | CASSQDTGFSLYEQYF | TGTGCCAGCAGCCAAGATACAGGGTTCAGCCTCTACGAGCAGTACTTC
few | TRBJ2-7 | TRBV28 | TRBD1 | CASSSAGTGAYEQYF | TGTGCCAGCAGCTCAGCCGGGACAGGGGCCTACGAGCAGTACTTC
. | TRBJ2-3 | TRBV28 | . | CASSPGHITDTQYF | TGTGCCAGCAGCCCTGGACACATCACAGATACGCAGTATTTT
few | TRBJ1-2 | TRBV24-1 | TRBD1 | CATSDPATGTGYGYTF | TGTGCCACCAGTGACCCAGCGACAGGGACCGGTTATGGCTACACCTTC
. | TRBJ2-1 | TRBV12-3/TRBV12-4 | . | CASSLSSNNEQFF | TGTGCCAGCAGTTTAAGTAGTAACAATGAGCAGTTCTTC
. | TRBJ2-5 | TRBV5-1 | TRBD2 | CASSLNPAGVQETQYF | TGCGCCAGCAGCTTGAATCCAGCGGGGGTACAAGAGACCCAGTACTTC
once | TRBJ1-5 | TRBV7-8 | . | CASSLEGQYSNQPQHF | TGTGCCAGCAGCTTAGAGGGACAATATAGCAATCAGCCCCAGCATTTT
. | TRBJ2-1 | TRBV6-1 | . | CASSPLEPASPLISNEQFF | TGTGCCAGCAGTCCTCTTGAGCCGGCCAGTCCTCTCATTTCCAATGAGCAGTTCTTC
few | TRBJ1-1 | TRBV20-1 | . | CSAGGGGITEAFF | TGCAGTGCTGGGGGGGGAGGGATCACTGAAGCTTTCTTT
. | TRBJ2-4 | TRBV10-2 | TRBD2 | CASRGGLAGGMNIQYF | TGCGCCAGCAGAGGGGGACTAGCGGGTGGTATGAACATTCAGTACTTC
many | TRBJ2-7 | TRBV7-8 | TRBD2 | CASSPLAGAHYEQYF | TGTGCCAGCAGCCCCTTAGCGGGAGCTCACTACGAGCAGTACTTC
. | TRBJ1-6 | TRBV27 | TRBD1 | CASSRGQGRSPLHF | TGTGCCAGCAGCCGGGGACAGGGACGATCACCCCTCCACTTT
. | TRBJ2-5 | TRBV11-3 | TRBD2 | CASSLGTSSGSQETQYF | TGTGCCAGCAGCTTAGGGACGTCTAGCGGAAGCCAAGAGACCCAGTACTTC
few | TRBJ2-1 | TRBV2 | . | CASSEKGTRTYEQFF | TGTGCCAGCAGTGAAAAAGGGACTCGGACTTATGAGCAGTTCTTC
few | TRBJ1-2 | TRBV4-1 | . | CASSKEATTNYGYTF | TGCGCCAGCAGCAAGGAGGCAACTACTAACTATGGCTACACCTTC
. | TRBJ2-3 | TRBV7-6 | TRBD2 | CASSPGTSAITDTQYF | TGTGCCAGCAGCCCAGGGACTAGCGCCATCACAGATACGCAGTATTTT
. | TRBJ2-5 | TRBV7-8 | . | CASSLAKSWETQYF | TGTGCCAGCAGCTTAGCTAAAAGCTGGGAGACCCAGTACTTC